The present TCR beta chain was sequenced within a study of cytomegalovirus exposure and HLA in healthy donors. 60 Vbeta and 13 Jbeta primers were used in PCR. Generated by immunoSEQ multiplex PCR, the TCRdb table keeps only in-frame clones and is missing some. Among around 150,000 clones listed, roughly 79% were seen once. Germline lookup yields CDR1 SGHTA and CDR2 FQGNSA. This CDR3 spans 15 amino acids. Trimming pared 6 bases from V and 4 bases from J, leaving 15 bases between. Whole-study findings and limits: For most TCR beta V segments, an earlier analysis put the productive rate at about 90% or about 30% of the time. Most CMV-associated TCR beta chains appeared HLA-restricted in a later analysis. Within the data, a cluster of highly shared sequence variants was likely a sequencing artifact. Accurate prediction of HLA-A and HLA-B alleles (for most subjects) was reportedly achieved from TCR beta sequences.

This clone was counted a few times. Its cognate antigen is unknown. V usage is TRBV7-2 and J usage is TRBJ2-2; D perhaps matches TRBD2 (5 bases). The source is a woman in her thirties or forties in good health and CMV-seronegative. The source material was PBMCs. CDR3 sequence (DNA): TGTGCCAGCAGGAGGGCCTCCGTTATCACCGGGGAGCTGTTTTTT. Amino acids: CASRRASVITGELFF. The variable domain in full, with the rest retrieved from reference TRBV7-2 and TRBJ2-2, is GAGVSQSPSNKVTEKGKDVELRCDPISGHTALYWYRQSLGQGLEFLIYFQGNSAPDKSGLPSDRFSAERTGGSVSTLTIQRTQQEDSAVYLCASRRASVITGELFFGEGSRLTVL.